The 5 T cell receptor beta chains below come from one sample, sequenced in a study of blood T cell repertoires in COVID-19. Using immunoSEQ multiplex PCR, the repertoire was profiled, and TCRdb retains in-frame clones only, with some absent. The sample records 95,000 to 150,000 clones, 82% being singletons. The sample taken for sequencing was peripheral blood. The receptor set was obtained from a woman between 65 and 79 years old with acute or convalescent COVID-19.

This chain joins TRBV6-4 and TRBJ2-1; D is perhaps TRBD2 (6 bases). Germline V lookup: CDR1 MRHNA, CDR2 SNTAGT. The CDR3 has 14 residues. V was clipped by 6 bases and J by 8 bases, with 17 bases between them. The CDR3 nucleotides read TGTGCCAGCAGCGAGTCTGGCGGGGTTTATGAGCAGTTCTTC. Protein sequence: CASSESGGVYEQFF.

This clone occurred a few times. The rearrangement links TRBV30 to TRBJ1-1; 8 nucleotides line up with TRBD1. The CDR3 runs to 14 residues. The germline V gene encodes CDR1 GTSNPN and CDR2 SVGIG (reference sequence). The V segment lost 2 bases and the J segment 11 bases; nucleotides outside the gene matches: 13. CDR3 bases: TGTGCCTGGAGTCCAGGGACAGGCACGGAGGAGGCTTTCTTT. Translation: CAWSPGTGTEEAFF.

This rearrangement joins TRBV5-6 to TRBJ1-6; D is perhaps TRBD1 (5 bases). The V gene lost 1 base and the J gene lost 2 bases, with 7 bases spanning the gap. Germline V lookup: CDR1 SGHDT, CDR2 YYEEEE. This CDR3 has 15 amino acids. CDR3 residues: CASSLRGAYNSPLHF. The CDR3 region has the DNA TGTGCCAGCAGCTTGAGGGGTGCCTATAATTCACCCCTCCACTTT.

This chain connects TRBV30 to TRBJ2-1; TRBD2 agrees at 10 bases. Per the germline V gene, CDR1 is GTSNPN and CDR2 is SVGIG (reference sequence). The CDR3 covers 13 residues. After removal of 4 bases from V and 10 bases from J, the junction contained 7 bases not matched to a gene. The CDR3 loop reads CAWKAGGPWEQFF. CDR3 coding DNA: TGTGCCTGGAAAGCGGGGGGGCCGTGGGAGCAGTTCTTC.

The chain couples TRBV19 to TRBJ2-5, with 11 nucleotides matching TRBD2. Germline V CDR1 and CDR2: LNHDA, SQIVND (reference sequence). The CDR3 loop spans 14 amino acids. J lost 5 bases, V lost 5 bases, and 4 bases had no gene match. CDR3 sequence (DNA): TGTGCCAGTAGTGTAGCGGGGGGGCCCGAGACCCAGTACTTC. It codes for CASSVAGGPETQYF.